This TCR beta chain was captured in a study of cytomegalovirus exposure and HLA in healthy donors (dated by TCRdb to about 2017). Broadly, across the study: An earlier analysis of approximately 640 of the donors reported 250 to 300 Gb of sequence data and 100 million to 130 million unique TCR beta sequences from 190 million or so T cells. The study profiled the T cell repertoires of fewer than 850 subjects by immunosequencing and related them to cytomegalovirus serostatus. An early release that covered 500 to 800 HLA-typed donors contained about 300 gigabases of sequencing data and tens of millions of unique TCR sequences. Both class I and class II loci were covered by HLA typing, at four-digit resolution. Typing coverage varied by locus: roughly 620-640 donors for A, B, C, DRB1 and DQB1; under 550 for DQA1; over 600 for DPA1; more than 450 for DPB1. All discovery cohort repertoires had been generated on a single sequencing platform. Among 350 to 400 genotyped donors of the cohort, an average of around 240,000 unique TCR beta nucleotide sequences were sequenced per donor, about a sixth of them non-productive. A later analysis re-analyzed previously published TCR beta repertoires from about 730 donors and added high-resolution HLA genotyping to study TCR occurrence patterns. Genome-wide SNP genotypes for about 65% of the roughly 670 donors were used in a later genetic analysis, which treated that subset as a discovery cohort. High-throughput TCR immunosequencing, statistical association of individual TCRs with disease status, and machine learning were combined to predict cytomegalovirus infection status. The aim of the study was to test whether cataloging public T cell receptors could identify signatures of past pathogen exposure. Alongside the repertoire data, information on donor age, sex, ethnicity and CMV serostatus was compiled. Four to six DR-DQ haplotypes were handled as single units for association and clustering, since linkage in the cohort was strong. An earlier analysis of 450 to 750 of the donors used high-throughput TCR beta sequencing to judge whether each TCR beta V gene segment behaved as functional or pseudogenic. The genetic ancestry cluster associated with self-reported Caucasian donors included approximately 85% of the 398 genotyped donors. In the later analysis, no new phenotypic data were used to find candidate immune exposures; instead, reliance was placed on TCR beta sequences and their occurrence across donors. A separate validation cohort of about 110 different subjects was used in addition to the roughly 720-subject first cohort. What the work shows at the level of the full study, not this receptor alone: Several of the top co-occurrence clusters appeared to be linked to parvovirus B19, influenza, CMV and Epstein-Barr virus, according to a later analysis. Most TCR sequences were observed very rarely across donors, whereas some public TCRs were present in many individuals. HLA typing was unavailable for some donors at each locus, so association tests used only the typed subset. Sequencing depth was assumed to be roughly uniform across donors in the presence/absence analyses, though that assumption may not hold. A further reported finding was that TCR beta sequences accurately predicted the HLA-A and HLA-B alleles for most subjects in the first cohort. The classifier was reported to diagnose cytomegalovirus status with high specificity and sensitivity in both the original and validation cohorts. V-gene and J-gene trimming of TCR beta chains was associated with a missense DCLRE1C variant in a later genetic analysis, and the association was replicated in an independent cohort. A few of the identified cytomegalovirus-associated TCR beta chains were confirmed in vitro to be specific for cytomegalovirus antigens. In a later analysis, HLA-associated TCR beta chains showed more clonal expansion and lower generation probabilities than non-associated chains that were equally common. In a later analysis, the rate of TCR association differed among HLA loci, with DRB1 alleles having the most associated TCRs and HLA-C alleles having the fewest. Because counts were too low, seventeen rarely observed V segments, including chromosome 9 orphons, were excluded from the earlier analysis of around 640 of the donors. The 87-base-pair reads could not distinguish some IMGT-functional V segments, including TRBV6-2 and TRBV6-3, so those segments were excluded. In a later analysis, some 18,000 TCR beta sequences were associated with specific HLA alleles at a false discovery rate of 0.05. According to a later analysis, most CMV-associated TCR beta chains appeared to be HLA-restricted, and the HLA associations seemed to be driven largely by CMV exposure. When HLA alleles, especially DR and DQ, strongly co-occurred, attributing TCR associations to individual alleles was difficult. It was suggested by the authors that the approach could potentially be generalized to other disease states and immunological phenotypes. In the study, around 160 TCR beta chains were listed as associated with cytomegalovirus. Broadly in line with IMGT annotations, most TCR beta V segments showed up in productive rearrangements about 87% or about 30% of the time in an earlier analysis of about 500 of the donors. The sequencing pipeline was judged likely to have produced a cluster of highly shared sequence variants as a technical artifact. Correlated functional status among segregating V segments might be attributable to linkage disequilibrium, but an unknown experimental factor could not be ruled out. Compared with the approximately 670-donor mean, donors in an Asian-associated ancestry cluster had fewer N-insertions in productive TCRs, according to a later genetic analysis. CMV serostatus was the only immune exposure information available for the cohort. This cohort had only TCR beta chains sequenced, and the lack of alpha or paired-chain data limited which features could be detected.

The cohort comprised some 730 healthy bone marrow donors. At the time of sampling, all cohort members were nominally healthy, though unrecorded immune exposures were likely present. The donor was CMV seronegative and was included in the group of about 400 seronegative cohort members. A peripheral blood sample was provided by each donor, and peripheral blood mononuclear cells were used for TCR beta sequencing. The Qiagen DNeasy Blood Extraction Kit was used to extract genomic DNA from the blood cell samples. This clone was found a few times. It lacks a known antigen. One base away there is no much larger clone; base qualities are not given. From its cysteine to its phenylalanine, the CDR3 spans 15 amino acids. The sequence is cut down to CDR3 DNA, 45 bases in frame from base 1. V and J lose 0 bases and 1 base, and a span of 10 bases separates them. The germline V gene yields SGHRS for CDR1 and YFSETQ for CDR2.

The library was generated by the immunoSEQ multiplex PCR assay. For the multiplex PCR, a mixture combining 60 forward primers for TCR Vbeta segments and 13 reverse primers for TCR Jbeta segments was used. The CDR3 region of rearranged TCR beta genes was amplified from genomic DNA by a multiplex PCR assay. On the Illumina HiSeq System, the amplified TCR beta libraries were sequenced as 87-base-pair reads. The paper's data handling went like this. A later analysis counted about 80 million unique TCR beta chains across the 700 or so repertoires, and approximately 11 million of these chains were shared by at least two donors. Raw reads were error-corrected and collapsed into unique sequences by a nearest-neighbor algorithm in which closely related sequences were merged to remove PCR and sequencing errors. CDR3 sequences were aligned to IMGT reference sequences to assign V, D and J gene segments. For a sequence to be retained, a match of at least six nucleotides was required to both a V gene segment and a J gene segment. A rearrangement counted as productive if the CDR3 had no stop codons and remained in frame with V and J, and every other rearrangement counted as non-productive. Following IMGT convention, CDR3 was defined as the stretch from the second conserved V-encoded cysteine to the conserved J-encoded phenylalanine. In an earlier analysis of around 540 of the donors, sequences lacking an unambiguous match to a single V gene segment were excluded. In an earlier analysis of almost 600 of the donors, a V segment was called functional when productive rearrangements were above 56.7%, and segregating when the standard deviation between donors exceeded 5%. A statistical classification framework was built for diagnosing cytomegalovirus status from the catalog of TCR beta chain sequences. V and J gene assignment, in a later analysis, came from comparing TCR nucleotide sequences with IMGT/GENE-DB human TR gene sequences. A later analysis assigned CDR3 sequences and most-parsimonious VDJ recombination scenarios with the TCRdist pipeline. In a later analysis, each TCR beta chain was defined by its CDR3 amino acid sequence together with its V-gene family, and reads lacking a unique V-gene family were excluded. As a way to deal with suspected cross-contamination and a sequencing artifact, a later analysis dropped approximately 570 nucleotide sequences that were highly shared and had low generation probability. In a later analysis, a clonal expansion index for each public chain was calculated from normalized within-repertoire ranks of inferred template counts. In a later analysis, generation probabilities were computed with a VDJ recombination model fitted to out-of-frame rearrangements, and the resulting probabilities were checked against IGoR. In a later analysis, TCR-TCR, TCR-HLA and TCR-CMV co-occurrence was scored with hypergeometric tests, and a repertoire-size bias correction was applied to TCR pairs. To estimate false discovery rates, a later analysis permuted the HLA or CMV assignments 20 times. In a later analysis, co-occurring TCRs were grouped with DBSCAN, and TCRdist sequence similarity was added when clustering was performed within HLA-allele-positive subsets. For co-occurrence clustering, repertoires with fewer than 30,000 or more than 120,000 public chains were excluded, along with four to six repertoires with anomalous nucleotide sharing. This is the immuneACCESS table as TCRdb keeps it, with only in-frame sequences that have V and J called. A part of the clones is gone; compared with another copy, unresolved V genes explain less than half, and the rest is unexplained. V, J and clone size are those of that table, while D and trimming were read from the DNA. Recorded for this sample are approximately 170,000 clones; just over 75% of them occurred a single time. The ten largest clones represent about 1% of the sample.

The sample consisted of PBMCs. This clonotype was sampled from a woman aged 35 to 49 in good health and CMV-seronegative. In this chain, TRBV5-1 is recombined with TRBJ1-1, with the identity of the D gene unclear. The DNA sequence is given as TGCGCCAGCAGCTTGGATCACAGTCAGAACACTGAAGCTTTCTTT. It translates as CASSLDHSQNTEAFF. With the rest looked up from the reference TRBV5-1 and TRBJ1-1 genes rather than sequenced, the full variable domain is KAGVTQTPRYLIKTRGQQVTLSCSPISGHRSVSWYQQTPGQGLQFLFEYFSETQRNKGNFPGRFSGRQFSNSRSEMNVSTLELGDSALYLCASSLDHSQNTEAFFGQGTRLTVV.